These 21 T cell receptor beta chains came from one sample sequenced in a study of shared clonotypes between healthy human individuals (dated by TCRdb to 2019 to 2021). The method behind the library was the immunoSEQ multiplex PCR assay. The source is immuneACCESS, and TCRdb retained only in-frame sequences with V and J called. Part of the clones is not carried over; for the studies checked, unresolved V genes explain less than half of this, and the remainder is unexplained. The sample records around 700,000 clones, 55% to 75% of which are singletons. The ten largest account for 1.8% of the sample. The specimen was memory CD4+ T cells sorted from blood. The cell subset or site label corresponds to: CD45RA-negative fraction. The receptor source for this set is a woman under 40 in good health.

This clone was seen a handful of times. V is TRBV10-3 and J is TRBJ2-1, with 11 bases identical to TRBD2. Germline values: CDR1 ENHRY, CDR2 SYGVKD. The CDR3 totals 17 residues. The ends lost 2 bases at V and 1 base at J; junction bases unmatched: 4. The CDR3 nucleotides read TGTGCCATCAGTGAGCGGGGGACTAGCGGTTCCTACAATGAGCAGTTCTTC. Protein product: CAISERGTSGSYNEQFF.

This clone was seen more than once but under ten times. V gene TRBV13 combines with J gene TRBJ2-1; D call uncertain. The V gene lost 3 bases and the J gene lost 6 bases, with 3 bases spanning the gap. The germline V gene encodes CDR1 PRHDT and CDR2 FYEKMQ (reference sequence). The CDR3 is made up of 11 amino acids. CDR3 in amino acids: CASSLSNEQFF. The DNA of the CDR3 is TGTGCCAGCAGCTTGAGCAATGAGCAGTTCTTC.

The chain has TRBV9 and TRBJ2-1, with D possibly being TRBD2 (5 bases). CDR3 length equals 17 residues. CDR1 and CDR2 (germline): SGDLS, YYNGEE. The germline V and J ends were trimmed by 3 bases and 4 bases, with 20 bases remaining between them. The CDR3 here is CASSASRDWRVYNEQFF. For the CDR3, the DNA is TGTGCCAGCAGCGCATCCAGAGACTGGCGGGTTTACAATGAGCAGTTCTTC.

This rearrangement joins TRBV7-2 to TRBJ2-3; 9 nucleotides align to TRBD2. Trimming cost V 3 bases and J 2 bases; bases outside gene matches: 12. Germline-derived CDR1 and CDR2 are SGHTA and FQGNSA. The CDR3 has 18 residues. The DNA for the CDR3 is TGTGCCAGCAGCTTCCTCGGACTAGCGATAACGTTCACAGATACGCAGTATTTT. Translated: CASSFLGLAITFTDTQYF.

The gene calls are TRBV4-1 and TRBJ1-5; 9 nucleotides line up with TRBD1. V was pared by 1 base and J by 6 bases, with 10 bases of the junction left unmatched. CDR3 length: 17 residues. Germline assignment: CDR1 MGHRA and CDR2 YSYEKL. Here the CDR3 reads CASSQGISGTGLQPQHF. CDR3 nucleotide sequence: TGCGCCAGCAGCCAAGGGATCTCCGGGACAGGGCTTCAGCCCCAGCATTTT.

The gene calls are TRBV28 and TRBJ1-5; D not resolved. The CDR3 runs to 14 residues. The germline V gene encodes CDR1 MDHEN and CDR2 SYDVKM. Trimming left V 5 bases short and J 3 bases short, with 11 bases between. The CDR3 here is CASSDDTFNQPQHF. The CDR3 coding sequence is TGTGCCAGCAGTGATGACACCTTCAATCAGCCCCAGCATTTT.

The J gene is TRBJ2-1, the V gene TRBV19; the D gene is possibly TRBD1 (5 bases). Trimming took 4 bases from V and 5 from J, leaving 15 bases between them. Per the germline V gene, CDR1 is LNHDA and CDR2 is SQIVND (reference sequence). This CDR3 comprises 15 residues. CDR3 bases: TGTGCCAGTAGTACGAGGATTTCGGACAACAATGAGCAGTTCTTC. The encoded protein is CASSTRISDNNEQFF.

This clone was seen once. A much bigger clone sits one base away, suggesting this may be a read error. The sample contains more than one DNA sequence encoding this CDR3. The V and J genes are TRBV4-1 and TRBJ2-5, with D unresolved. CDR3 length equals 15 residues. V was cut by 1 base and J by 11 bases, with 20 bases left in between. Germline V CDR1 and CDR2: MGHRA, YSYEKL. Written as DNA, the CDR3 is TGCGCCAGCAGCCAAGCACCGGGCCTGCCAAACACTCAGTACTTC. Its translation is CASSQAPGLPNTQYF.

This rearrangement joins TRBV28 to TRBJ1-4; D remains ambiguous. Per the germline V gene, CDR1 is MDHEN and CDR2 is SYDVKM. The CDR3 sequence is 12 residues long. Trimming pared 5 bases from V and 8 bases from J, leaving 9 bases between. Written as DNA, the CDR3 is TGTGCCAGCAGTGGGGAGGAAGAAAAACTGTTTTTT. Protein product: CASSGEEEKLFF.

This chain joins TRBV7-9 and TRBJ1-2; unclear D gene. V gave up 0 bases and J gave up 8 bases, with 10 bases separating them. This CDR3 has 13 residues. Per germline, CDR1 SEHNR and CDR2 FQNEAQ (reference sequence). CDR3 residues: CASSLAGLDGYTF. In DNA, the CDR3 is TGTGCCAGCAGCTTAGCAGGGCTTGACGGCTACACCTTC.

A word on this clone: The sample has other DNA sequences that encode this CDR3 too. In DNA, the CDR3 is TGTGCCAGCAGCCCTTATTATAGCAATCAGCCCCAGCATTTT. Translated, it gives CASSPYYSNQPQHF. This chain connects TRBV7-2 to TRBJ1-5; no clear D gene. This CDR3 region has 14 residues. CDR1 is SGHTA, CDR2 FQGNSA, per germline. V was pared by 5 bases and J by 0 bases, with 8 bases between.

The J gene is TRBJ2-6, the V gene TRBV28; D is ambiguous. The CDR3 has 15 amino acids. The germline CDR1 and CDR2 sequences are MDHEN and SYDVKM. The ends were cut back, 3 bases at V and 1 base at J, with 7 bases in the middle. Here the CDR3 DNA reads TGTGCCAGCAGTTTGGGTAATTCTGGGGCCAACGTCCTGACTTTC. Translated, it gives CASSLGNSGANVLTF.

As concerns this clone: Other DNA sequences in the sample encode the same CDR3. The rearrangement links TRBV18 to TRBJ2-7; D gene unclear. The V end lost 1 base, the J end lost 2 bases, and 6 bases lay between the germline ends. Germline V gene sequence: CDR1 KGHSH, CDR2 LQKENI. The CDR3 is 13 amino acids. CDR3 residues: CASSPQDPYEQYF. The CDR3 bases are TGTGCCAGCTCACCACAGGACCCCTACGAGCAGTACTTC.

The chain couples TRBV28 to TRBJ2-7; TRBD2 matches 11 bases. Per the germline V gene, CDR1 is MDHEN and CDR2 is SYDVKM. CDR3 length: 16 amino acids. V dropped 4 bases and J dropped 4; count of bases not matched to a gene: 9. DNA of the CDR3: TGTGCCAGCAGTTCGAGACTAGCGGGGCGACTGTACGAGCAGTACTTC. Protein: CASSSRLAGRLYEQYF.

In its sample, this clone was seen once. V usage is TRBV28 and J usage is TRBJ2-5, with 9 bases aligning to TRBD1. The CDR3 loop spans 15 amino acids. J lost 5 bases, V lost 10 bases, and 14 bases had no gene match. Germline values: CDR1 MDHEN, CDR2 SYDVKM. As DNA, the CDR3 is TGTGCCACCACTGGTGGGGACAGGGCGACGGAGACCCAGTACTTC. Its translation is CATTGGDRATETQYF.

The CDR3 DNA follows: TGTGCCAGCAGTATTAGCGGGAGGGCGAGCACAGATACGCAGTATTTT. Amino acids: CASSISGRASTDTQYF. The V and J genes are TRBV9 and TRBJ2-3, with 11 bases that match TRBD2. The ends lost 5 bases at V and 0 bases at J; junction bases unmatched: 5. This CDR3 is 16 amino acids long. CDR1 and CDR2 from the germline V gene are SGDLS and YYNGEE.

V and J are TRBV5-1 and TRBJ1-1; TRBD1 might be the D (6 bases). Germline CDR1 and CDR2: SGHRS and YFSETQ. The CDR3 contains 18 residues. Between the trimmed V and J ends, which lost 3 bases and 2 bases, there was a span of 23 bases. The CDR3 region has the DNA TGCGCCAGCAGCTCGATCCAAACTGGACAGACCAGAAACACTGAAGCTTTCTTT. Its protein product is CASSSIQTGQTRNTEAFF.

The CDR3 spells CATSRETGANVLTF. CDR3 coding DNA: TGTGCCACCAGCAGAGAAACTGGGGCCAACGTCCTGACTTTC. The V gene is TRBV15, the J gene TRBJ2-6; D gene unclear. CDR3 size: 14 residues. Germline CDR1 and CDR2: LNHNV and YYDKDF (reference sequence). The V end lost 0 bases, the J end lost 2 bases, and 2 bases lay between the germline ends.

The CDR3 region has the DNA TGTGCCAGCAGCCGAGCGGGAGGGAGCACAGATACGCAGTATTTT. It encodes CASSRAGGSTDTQYF. This chain joins TRBV28 and TRBJ2-3, with 10 bases identical to TRBD2. The V and J ends lost 6 bases and 0 bases, in that order; junction bases with no gene match: 3. Germline CDR1 is MDHEN and CDR2 is SYDVKM. CDR3 size: 15 residues.

The CDR3: CASSPTSGRSGETQYF. The CDR3, as DNA: TGTGCCAGCAGTCCAACCAGCGGGAGGAGCGGAGAGACCCAGTACTTC. This chain joins TRBV28 and TRBJ2-5, with TRBD2 matching over 9 bases. Per the germline V gene, CDR1 is MDHEN and CDR2 is SYDVKM. V lost 5 bases, J lost 4 bases, and 11 bases stayed unmatched. There are 16 residues in the CDR3.

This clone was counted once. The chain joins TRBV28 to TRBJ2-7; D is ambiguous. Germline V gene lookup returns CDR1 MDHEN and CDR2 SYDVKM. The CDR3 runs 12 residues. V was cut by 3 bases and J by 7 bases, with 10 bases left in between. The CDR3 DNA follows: TGTGCCAGCAGTTTCGGATTAGGGGAGCAGTACTTC. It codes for CASSFGLGEQYF.